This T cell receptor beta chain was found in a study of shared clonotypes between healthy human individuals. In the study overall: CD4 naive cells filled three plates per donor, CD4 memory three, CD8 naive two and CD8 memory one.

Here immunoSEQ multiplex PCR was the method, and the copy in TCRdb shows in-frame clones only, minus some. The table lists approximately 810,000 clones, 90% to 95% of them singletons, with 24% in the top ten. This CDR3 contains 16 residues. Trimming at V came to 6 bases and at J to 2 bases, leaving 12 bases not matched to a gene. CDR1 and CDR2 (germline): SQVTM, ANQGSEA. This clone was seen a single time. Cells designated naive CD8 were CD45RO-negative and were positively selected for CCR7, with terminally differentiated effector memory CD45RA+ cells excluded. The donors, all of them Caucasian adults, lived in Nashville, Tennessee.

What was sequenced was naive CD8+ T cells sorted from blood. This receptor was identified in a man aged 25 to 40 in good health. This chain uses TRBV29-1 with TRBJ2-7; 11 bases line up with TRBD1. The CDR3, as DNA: TGCAGCGTCCGGTTCGGGGACAGGGGGTATACCTACGAGCAGTACTTC. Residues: CSVRFGDRGYTYEQYF.